The clone carrying this T cell receptor (beta chain) has only a few counts. Its matching antigen is unknown. This specimen belongs to a study of neoadjuvant anti-PD-1 for oral cavity cancer. Study summary: Around day 43, patients without progression received a fourth nivolumab dose before surgery. Broader study findings: Higher pretreatment Treg/Th17 ratios tracked higher pretreatment blood clonality.

Using immunoSEQ multiplex PCR, the repertoire was profiled, and TCRdb retains in-frame clones only, with some absent. The sample records roughly 46,000 clones, 65% to 80% being singletons. Time point: after neoadjuvant nivolumab, at surgical resection. Germline V CDR1 and CDR2: SNHLY, FYNNEI. The CDR3 loop spans 15 amino acids. With 4 bases removed from V and 2 bases from J, the gap between germline ends came to 12 bases. The material was PBMCs, obtained after nivolumab (anti-PD-1) treatment. The receptor comes from a person aged 40-85 years with oral cavity squamous cell carcinoma. The chain couples TRBV2 to TRBJ1-5; D is perhaps TRBD1 (5 bases). CDR3 residues: CASSVSGRGNQPQHF. CDR3 nucleotide sequence: TGTGCCAGCAGTGTCTCGGGACGGGGCAATCAGCCCCAGCATTTT.